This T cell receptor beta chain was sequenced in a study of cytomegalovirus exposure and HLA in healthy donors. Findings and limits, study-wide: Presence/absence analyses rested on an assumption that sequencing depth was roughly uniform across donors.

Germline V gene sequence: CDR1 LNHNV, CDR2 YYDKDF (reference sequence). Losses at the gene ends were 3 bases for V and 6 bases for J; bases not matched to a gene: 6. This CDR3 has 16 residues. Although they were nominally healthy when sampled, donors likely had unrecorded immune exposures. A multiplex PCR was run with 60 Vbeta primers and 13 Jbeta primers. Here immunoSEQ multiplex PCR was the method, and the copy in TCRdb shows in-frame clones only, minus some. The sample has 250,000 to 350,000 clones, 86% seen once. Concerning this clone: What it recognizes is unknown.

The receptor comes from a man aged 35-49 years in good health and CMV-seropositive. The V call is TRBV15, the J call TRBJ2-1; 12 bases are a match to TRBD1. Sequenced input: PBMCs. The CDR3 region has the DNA TGTGCCACCAGCAGGGCGGGACAGGGGGCTGTCAATGAGCAGTTCTTC. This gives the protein CATSRAGQGAVNEQFF.